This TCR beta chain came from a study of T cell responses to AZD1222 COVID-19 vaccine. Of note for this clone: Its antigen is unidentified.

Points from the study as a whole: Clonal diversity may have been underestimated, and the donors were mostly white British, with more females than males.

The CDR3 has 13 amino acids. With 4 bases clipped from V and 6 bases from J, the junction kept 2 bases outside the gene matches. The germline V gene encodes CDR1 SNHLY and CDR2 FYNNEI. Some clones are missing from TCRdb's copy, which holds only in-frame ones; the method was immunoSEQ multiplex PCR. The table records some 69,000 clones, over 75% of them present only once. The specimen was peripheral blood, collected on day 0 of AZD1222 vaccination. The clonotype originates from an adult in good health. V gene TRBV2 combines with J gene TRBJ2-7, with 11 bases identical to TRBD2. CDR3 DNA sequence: TGTGCCAGCAGTGCTCTAGCGGGGGGCGAGCAGTACTTC. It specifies CASSALAGGEQYF. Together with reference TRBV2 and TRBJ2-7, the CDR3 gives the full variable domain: EPEVTQTPSHQVTQMGQEVILRCVPISNHLYFYWYRQILGQKVEFLVSFYNNEISEKSEIFDDQFSVERPDGSNFTLKIRSTKLEDSAMYFCASSALAGGEQYFGPGTRLTVT.